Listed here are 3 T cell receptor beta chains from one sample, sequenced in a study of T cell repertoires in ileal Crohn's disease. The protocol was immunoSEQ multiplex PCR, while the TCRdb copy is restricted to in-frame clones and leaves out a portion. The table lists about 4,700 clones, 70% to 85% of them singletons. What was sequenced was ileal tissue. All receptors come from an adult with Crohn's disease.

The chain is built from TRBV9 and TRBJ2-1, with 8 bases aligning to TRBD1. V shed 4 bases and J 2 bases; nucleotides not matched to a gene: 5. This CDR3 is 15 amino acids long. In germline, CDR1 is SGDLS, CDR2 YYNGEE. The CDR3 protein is CASSPRDRTYNEQFF. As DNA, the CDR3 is TGTGCCAGCAGCCCCCGGGACAGGACCTACAATGAGCAGTTCTTC.

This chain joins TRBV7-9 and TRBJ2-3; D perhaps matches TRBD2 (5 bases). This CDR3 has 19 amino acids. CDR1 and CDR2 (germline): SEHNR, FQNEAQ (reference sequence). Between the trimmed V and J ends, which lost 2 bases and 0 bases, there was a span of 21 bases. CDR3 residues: CASSLPILRTVASTDTQYF. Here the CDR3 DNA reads TGTGCCAGCAGCTTACCTATTCTTCGGACTGTTGCTAGCACAGATACGCAGTATTTT. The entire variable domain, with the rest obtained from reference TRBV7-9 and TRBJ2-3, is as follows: DTGVSQNPRHKITKRGQNVTFRCDPISEHNRLYWYRQTLGQGPEFLTYFQNEAQLEKSRLLSDRFSAERPKGSFSTLEIQRTEQGDSAMYLCASSLPILRTVASTDTQYFGPGTRLTVL.

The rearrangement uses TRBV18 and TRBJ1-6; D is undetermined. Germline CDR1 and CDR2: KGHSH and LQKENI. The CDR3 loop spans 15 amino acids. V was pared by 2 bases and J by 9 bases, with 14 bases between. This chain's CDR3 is CASSPSPNSGSPLHF. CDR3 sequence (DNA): TGTGCCAGCTCACCATCCCCTAATAGTGGTTCACCCCTCCACTTT. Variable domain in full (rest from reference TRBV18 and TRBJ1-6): NAGVMQNPRHLVRRRGQEARLRCSPMKGHSHVYWYRQLPEEGLKFMVYLQKENIIDESGMPKERFSAEFPKEGPSILRIQQVVRGDSAAYFCASSPSPNSGSPLHFGNGTRLTVT.